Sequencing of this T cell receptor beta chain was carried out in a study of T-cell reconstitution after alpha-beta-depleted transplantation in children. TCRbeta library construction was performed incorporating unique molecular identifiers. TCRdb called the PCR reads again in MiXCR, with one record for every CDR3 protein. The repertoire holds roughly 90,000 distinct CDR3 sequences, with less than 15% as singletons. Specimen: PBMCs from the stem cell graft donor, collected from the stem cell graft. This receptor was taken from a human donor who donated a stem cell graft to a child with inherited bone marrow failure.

DNA of the CDR3: TGTGCCAGTAGTAGCATACAGGGGCTGGGTACCGGGGAGCTGTTTTTT. Residues: CASSSIQGLGTGELFF. The chain is built from TRBV19 and TRBJ2-2; 7 positions agree with TRBD1. The CDR3 loop spans 16 amino acids. J was trimmed by 5 bases and V by 4 bases; bases with no gene match: 10. Per the germline V gene, CDR1 is LNHDA and CDR2 is SQIVND (reference sequence).